The rows below give T cell receptor beta chains drawn from one sample of a study of blood T cell repertoires in COVID-19. Sequencing was performed with immunoSEQ multiplex PCR; in TCRdb, only in-frame clones are kept and a portion is missing. The sample carries under 300,000 clones, about nine tenths recorded once. Sequencing was done on a sample of peripheral blood. The receptors derive from a man aged 25 to 40 who had recovered from COVID-19. The CDR3 runs from the conserved cysteine through the conserved F or W. Fields, in order: clone size, J gene, D gene, V gene, CDR3 DNA, CDR3 protein. The D gene is left open where the match is weak. Clone size is shown for a subset of rows, as once, few, many or a class of expanded clone.

>few|TRBJ1-5|TRBD1|TRBV5-6
TGTGCCAGCAGCTGGACAGGGGAGGGTCAGCCCCAGCATTTT
CASSWTGEGQPQHF
>-|TRBJ2-5|-|TRBV7-2
TGTGCCAGCAGCCCCCGACAGAGTGGGACCCAGTACTTC
CASSPRQSGTQYF
>few|TRBJ2-7|TRBD1|TRBV4-3
TGCGCCAGCAGCCAAGTTGTGACAGGGCCTTACGAGCAGTACTTC
CASSQVVTGPYEQYF
>once|TRBJ1-6|-|TRBV6-2/TRBV6-3
TGTGCCAGCAGTTACACTGACAGGTTCTTCAGGAATTCACCCCTCCACTTT
CASSYTDRFFRNSPLHF
>-|TRBJ2-7|-|TRBV4-1
TGCGCCAGCAGCCAAGATCGAGGTTTCTCTTACGAGCAGTACTTC
CASSQDRGFSYEQYF
>once|TRBJ2-3|-|TRBV5-1
TGCGCCAGCAGCCCACGACAGGCCCTAAGGGGGGATACGCAGTATTTT
CASSPRQALRGDTQYF
>-|TRBJ2-7|-|TRBV7-2
TGTGCCAGCAGCCCCCGCAGGTACGAGCAGTACTTC
CASSPRRYEQYF
>-|TRBJ2-5|-|TRBV11-2
TGTGCCAGCAGCTTGGGTGGTCAGGGGCGAGAGACCCAGTACTTC
CASSLGGQGRETQYF
>-|TRBJ2-3|TRBD1|TRBV18
TGTGCCAGCTCACGGGACAGCAGCACAGATACGCAGTATTTT
CASSRDSSTDTQYF
>-|TRBJ1-4|TRBD1|TRBV13
TGTGCCAGCAGGCGGACAGGTCGGGATGAAAAACTGTTTTTT
CASRRTGRDEKLFF
>-|TRBJ2-1|TRBD1|TRBV10-3
TGTGCCATCAGACAGGGGGACAATGAGCAGTTCTTC
CAIRQGDNEQFF
>-|TRBJ2-3|TRBD2|TRBV25-1
TGTGCCAGCAGTGAATACAACGGGGGGGGCACAGATACGCAGTATTTT
CASSEYNGGGTDTQYF
>-|TRBJ1-1|-|TRBV5-1
TGCGCCAGCAGCTTGCGCAGGGCCCGTACGCGTAGCACTGAAGCTTTCTTT
CASSLRRARTRSTEAFF
>-|TRBJ1-3|-|TRBV19
TGTGCCAGTAGTTCCGAGGGTTCCTCTGGAAACACCATATATTTT
CASSSEGSSGNTIYF
>-|TRBJ2-7|-|TRBV12-3/TRBV12-4
TGTGCCAGCAGTTTCGGGGGTGAGCAGTACTTC
CASSFGGEQYF
>-|TRBJ1-5|-|TRBV18
TGTGCCAGCTCACTGGGGGCGGGCCCTGATAGCAATCAGCCCCAGCATTTT
CASSLGAGPDSNQPQHF
>once|TRBJ2-7|-|TRBV7-9
TGTGCCAGCAGCTTACTCCCGTCCTACGAGCAGTACTTC
CASSLLPSYEQYF
>-|TRBJ1-2|TRBD1|TRBV27
TGTGCCAGCAGCCGGGACAGGGGTAACCCCTATGGCTACACCTTC
CASSRDRGNPYGYTF
>-|TRBJ1-1|-|TRBV5-4
TGTGCCAGCAGCCTAGCCGGGGAACCTGGGACTGAAGCTTTCTTT
CASSLAGEPGTEAFF
>-|TRBJ2-7|-|TRBV2
TGTGCCAGCACGGGAACACTCTCCTACGAGCAGTACTTC
CASTGTLSYEQYF